The 31 T cell receptor beta chains below come from one sample, sequenced in a study of beta chain features in type 1 diabetes. The sequenced template was cDNA made from the entire isolated RNA. Some clones are missing from TCRdb's copy, which holds only in-frame ones; the method was immunoSEQ multiplex PCR. The sample lists around 300,000 clones; roughly 9.6% were seen once. The sample consisted of naive CD4+ T cells from blood. The receptor source for this set is a woman between 25 and 40 years old in good health.

This clone has more than one count but fewer than ten. The rearrangement joins TRBV9 to TRBJ2-3; tentatively, D is TRBD1 (6 bases). The CDR3 totals 17 residues. CDR1 and CDR2 from the germline V gene are SGDLS and YYNGEE. Deletions cut 4 bases from V and 3 bases from J, with 21 bases between. This chain's CDR3 is CASSPEQGTRATDTQYF. The CDR3 DNA sequence: TGTGCCAGCAGCCCAGAACAGGGTACCCGGGCAACAGATACGCAGTATTTT.

The J gene is TRBJ2-1, the V gene TRBV10-3; D is possibly TRBD2 (7 bases). Germline V lookup: CDR1 ENHRY, CDR2 SYGVKD. This CDR3 is 16 amino acids long. The V and J ends lost 2 bases and 4 bases respectively, with 15 bases between them. Written as DNA, the CDR3 is TGTGCCATCAGTGAGCGAGGGGGACTACCATACAATGAGCAGTTCTTC. This translates into CAISERGGLPYNEQFF.

There are a few counts of this clone. The CDR3 DNA is TGTGCCAGCAGTGAGCTGGACAGGGTAGGGGTAGCTTTCTTT. It yields the protein CASSELDRVGVAFF. This sequence joins TRBV6-1 and TRBJ1-1, with 8 bases matching TRBD1. V was clipped by 3 bases and J by 10 bases; unmatched bases: 10. The CDR3 length is 14 residues. The germline gives CDR1 MNHNS, CDR2 SASEGT.

The sample holds a few counts of this clone. V and J are TRBV27 and TRBJ2-5; no clear D. The CDR3 is 12 amino acids. V lost 6 bases and J lost 5, with 10 bases in between. The germline V gene has CDR1 MNHEY and CDR2 SMNVEV (reference sequence). The CDR3 DNA follows: TGTGCCAGCAGCCTCCCCTCGGAGACCCAGTACTTC. Its translation is CASSLPSETQYF.

The sample holds a few counts of this clone. The chain recombines TRBV6-1 with TRBJ1-5; D is uncertain. Trimming shortened V by 6 bases and J by 7 bases, and 16 bases separated the two germline ends. Germline V gene sequence: CDR1 MNHNS, CDR2 SASEGT. This CDR3 is 14 amino acids long. The CDR3 region is CASRVELPRQPQHF. The CDR3 DNA reads as TGTGCCAGCAGGGTAGAACTCCCGAGGCAGCCCCAGCATTTT.

The rearrangement uses TRBV30 and TRBJ1-2; D unclear. This CDR3 spans 12 amino acids. V gave up 0 bases and J gave up 5 bases, with 7 bases separating them. The V gene's germline CDR1 is GTSNPN and CDR2 SVGIG (reference sequence). CDR3 loop: CAWSVSVYGYTF. The CDR3 DNA reads as TGTGCCTGGAGTGTATCTGTTTATGGCTACACCTTC.

This clone was seen more than once but under ten times. The V and J genes are TRBV5-8 and TRBJ2-2; possibly TRBD2 for D (6 bases). This CDR3 spans 16 amino acids. V was cut by 4 bases and J by 4 bases, with 17 bases left in between. Per the germline V gene, CDR1 is SGHTS and CDR2 is YDEGEE. CDR3 protein: CASSERSGGGTGELFF. DNA for the CDR3: TGTGCCAGCAGCGAGAGATCCGGGGGAGGCACCGGGGAGCTGTTTTTT.

The CDR3: CAWNRGGGDTGELFF. In DNA, the CDR3 is TGTGCCTGGAATAGAGGGGGAGGGGACACCGGGGAGCTGTTTTTT. This chain connects TRBV30 to TRBJ2-2; D possibly corresponds to TRBD2 (7 bases). The CDR3 contains 15 residues. Germline V gene lookup returns CDR1 GTSNPN and CDR2 SVGIG (reference sequence). Trimming took 4 bases from V and 3 from J, leaving 15 bases between them. The variable domain in full, with the rest retrieved from reference TRBV30 and TRBJ2-2, is SQTIHQWPATLVQPVGSPLSLECTVEGTSNPNLYWYRQAAGRGLQLLFYSVGIGQISSEVPQNLSASRPQDRQFILSSKKLLLSDSGFYLCAWNRGGGDTGELFFGEGSRLTVL.

This clone occurred a few times. The chain is built from TRBV18 and TRBJ2-3; no clear D gene. This CDR3 is 13 amino acids long. Germline loops: CDR1 KGHSH, CDR2 LQKENI. The V end lost 2 bases, the J end lost 0 bases, and 3 bases lay between the germline ends. CDR3 nucleotides: TGTGCCAGCTCACCATATAGCACAGATACGCAGTATTTT. Amino acid sequence: CASSPYSTDTQYF.

This clone was found a few times. This chain uses TRBV28 with TRBJ2-7, with D maybe TRBD1 (6 bases). Trimming cost V 7 bases and J 1 base, with 11 bases left between them. Germline assignment: CDR1 MDHEN and CDR2 SYDVKM. This CDR3 has 13 amino acids. CDR3 DNA: TGTGCCAGCACCACAGGACAGTCCTACGAGCAGTACTTC. Translation gives CASTTGQSYEQYF.

This rearrangement joins TRBV7-2 to TRBJ2-1, with 9 nucleotides matching TRBD2. Unmatched junction bases numbered 7, after V lost 6 bases and J lost 4 bases. Germline-derived CDR1 and CDR2 are SGHTA and FQGNSA. The CDR3 loop spans 15 amino acids. The CDR3 is CASSTVAGDYNEQFF. The CDR3 DNA reads TGTGCCAGCAGTACCGTAGCGGGGGATTACAATGAGCAGTTCTTC.

V is TRBV9 and J is TRBJ1-5; the D gene is possibly TRBD1 (5 bases). The CDR3 sequence is 14 residues long. Trimming stripped 0 bases from V and 7 bases from J, with 11 bases between. CDR1 is SGDLS and CDR2 is YYNGEE in the germline V gene. The CDR3 sequence is CASSVESGDQPQHF. Written as DNA, the CDR3 is TGTGCCAGCAGCGTAGAGTCGGGGGACCAGCCCCAGCATTTT.

This clone was counted between two and nine times. In DNA, the CDR3 is TGTGCCAGCAGCCCTCCCACAGATACGCAGTATTTT. As protein: CASSPPTDTQYF. V usage is TRBV9 and J usage is TRBJ2-3; D is unresolved. Germline V gene sequence: CDR1 SGDLS, CDR2 YYNGEE. The CDR3 runs to 12 residues. V was clipped by 4 bases and J by 2 bases, with 5 bases between them.

This chain links TRBV11-1 with TRBJ2-1; TRBD2 matches 15 bases. V shed 5 bases, J shed 9 bases, and the junction held 5 bases outside the gene matches. Germline V gives CDR1 SGHAT, CDR2 FQDESV (reference sequence). The length of the CDR3 is 15 residues. CDR3 amino acids: CASSIGLAGGFEQFF. The CDR3 coding sequence is TGTGCCAGCAGCATCGGACTAGCGGGAGGGTTTGAGCAGTTCTTC. The variable domain in full, completed from reference TRBV11-1 and TRBJ2-1, reads EAEVAQSPRYKITEKSQAVAFWCDPISGHATLYWYRQILGQGPELLVQFQDESVVDDSQLPKDRFSAERLKGVDSTLKIQPAELGDSAMYLCASSIGLAGGFEQFFGPGTRLTVL.

The chain employs TRBV6-5 and TRBJ1-1, with 9 bases lining up with TRBD1. Germline trimming cut 8 bases from V and 4 bases from J; bases unmatched to any gene: 8. This CDR3 contains 14 residues. CDR1 and CDR2 from the germline V gene are MNHEY and SVGAGI. This CDR3 is CASGTGGVSTEAFF. In DNA, the CDR3 is TGTGCCAGCGGAACAGGGGGCGTGAGCACTGAAGCTTTCTTT.

The genes are TRBV30 and TRBJ1-4; a possible D gene is TRBD1 (5 bases). Germline loops: CDR1 GTSNPN, CDR2 SVGIG (reference sequence). This CDR3 is 14 amino acids long. V lost 4 bases and J 0 bases, leaving 9 bases between the germline ends. The CDR3 nucleotides read TGTGCCTGGACTCCGACAGCAACTAATGAAAAACTGTTTTTT. It translates to CAWTPTATNEKLFF. Complete variable domain (other parts from reference TRBV30 and TRBJ1-4): SQTIHQWPATLVQPVGSPLSLECTVEGTSNPNLYWYRQAAGRGLQLLFYSVGIGQISSEVPQNLSASRPQDRQFILSSKKLLLSDSGFYLCAWTPTATNEKLFFGSGTQLSVL.

Only a few counts were recorded for this clone. This chain uses TRBV19 with TRBJ2-1, with D perhaps TRBD2 (6 bases). Germline CDR1 reads LNHDA; CDR2 reads SQIVND (reference sequence). V lost 5 bases and J lost 7, with 15 bases in between. The length of the CDR3 is 14 residues. CDR3: CASSDRGGWNEQFF. The CDR3, as DNA: TGTGCCAGTAGTGACCGCGGAGGGTGGAATGAGCAGTTCTTC.

The V and J genes are TRBV6-4 and TRBJ1-1, with TRBD1 as a possible D gene (5 bases). CDR1 is MRHNA, CDR2 SNTAGT, per germline. V was clipped by 2 bases and J by 4 bases, with 8 bases between them. The CDR3 runs 13 residues. CDR3 nucleotides: TGTGCCAGCAGTGACAGGAGGGGCACTGAAGCTTTCTTT. It encodes CASSDRRGTEAFF.

This chain joins TRBV19 and TRBJ1-5; D is possibly TRBD1 (6 bases). This CDR3 contains 15 residues. In germline, CDR1 is LNHDA, CDR2 SQIVND (reference sequence). V dropped 6 bases and J dropped 0 bases, with 12 bases sitting between them. The CDR3 region has the DNA TGTGCCAGTAGCCGACAGGTAATTAGCAATCAGCCCCAGCATTTT. Residues: CASSRQVISNQPQHF.

The chain uses TRBV7-2 and TRBJ1-4, with TRBD1 identical over 9 bases. Germline loops: CDR1 SGHTA, CDR2 FQGNSA. Trimming took 5 bases from V and 8 from J; bases not matched to a gene: 9. This CDR3 has 15 residues. CDR3 sequence reads: CASSPSGTGSEKLFF. CDR3 DNA sequence: TGTGCCAGCAGCCCTTCCGGGACAGGGAGCGAAAAACTGTTTTTT.

The table lists this clone with a few counts. The chain has TRBV28 and TRBJ2-5; D is perhaps TRBD2 (6 bases). The V end lost 5 bases, the J end lost 5 bases, and 21 bases lay between the germline ends. The CDR3 extends over 16 amino acids. Germline-derived CDR1 and CDR2 are MDHEN and SYDVKM. CDR3 residues: CASSIPSGSLMETQYF. The CDR3 DNA is TGTGCCAGCAGTATCCCCTCCGGGAGTCTTATGGAGACCCAGTACTTC. Full variable domain (rest looked up from reference TRBV28 and TRBJ2-5): DVKVTQSSRYLVKRTGEKVFLECVQDMDHENMFWYRQDPGLGLRLIYFSYDVKMKEKGDIPEGYSVSREKKERFSLILESASTNQTSMYLCASSIPSGSLMETQYFGPGTRLLVL.

The chain uses TRBV27 and TRBJ2-7; D may be TRBD1 (6 bases). CDR3 length equals 14 residues. Trimming left V 4 bases short and J 3 bases short, with 13 bases between. Germline-derived CDR1 and CDR2 are MNHEY and SMNVEV (reference sequence). DNA of the CDR3: TGTGCCAGCAGTTCAGGGGAAAAGCTCTACGAGCAGTACTTC. The encoded protein is CASSSGEKLYEQYF.

This clone was counted between two and nine times. The chain combines TRBV18 with TRBJ2-7; TRBD1 matches at 8 bases. The CDR3 is 16 residues long. CDR1 is KGHSH and CDR2 is LQKENI in the germline V gene. V dropped 4 bases and J dropped 3; count of bases not matched to a gene: 11. This CDR3 reads CASSHSGTGLGYEQYF. CDR3 coding DNA: TGTGCCAGCTCACACTCAGGGACAGGTCTGGGCTACGAGCAGTACTTC.

This clone was detected a few times. The gene calls are TRBV6-1 and TRBJ2-7; a weak D match, TRBD1 (5 bases). Per germline, CDR1 MNHNS and CDR2 SASEGT. This CDR3 contains 14 residues. V lost 3 bases and J lost 4, with 13 bases in between. In nucleotides, the CDR3 is TGTGCCAGCAGTGATACAGGAATCTGGTACGAGCAGTACTTC. Amino acids: CASSDTGIWYEQYF.

V and J are TRBV7-2 and TRBJ2-7; 8 nucleotides align to TRBD1. The germline V gene encodes CDR1 SGHTA and CDR2 FQGNSA. V trimming: 5 bases; J trimming: 0 bases; junction bases outside the gene matches: 3. There are 14 residues in the CDR3. The chain's CDR3 is CASSPGTGSYEQYF. CDR3 coding DNA: TGTGCCAGCAGCCCAGGGACAGGCTCCTACGAGCAGTACTTC.

This clone was recorded a few times. This sequence joins TRBV15 and TRBJ2-1; 8 positions match TRBD1. J was trimmed by 8 bases and V by 6 bases; bases with no gene match: 9. From germline, CDR1 is LNHNV and CDR2 YYDKDF (reference sequence). The CDR3 length is 14 residues. CDR3 nucleotide sequence: TGTGCCACCAGGGTAGGACAGGGAAGGTATGAGCAGTTCTTC. Its protein is CATRVGQGRYEQFF.

J is TRBJ2-1 and V is TRBV7-9, with D possibly TRBD2 on 6 matching bases. Deletions cut 3 bases from V and 5 bases from J, with 11 bases between. The V gene's germline CDR1 is SEHNR and CDR2 FQNEAQ (reference sequence). The CDR3 consists of 14 residues. The CDR3, as DNA: TGTGCCAGCAGCTTTGCGGGACGGGACAATGAGCAGTTCTTC. It is translated as CASSFAGRDNEQFF.

This clone was detected only a few times. Other DNA sequences in the same sample also yield this CDR3. The chain has TRBV28 and TRBJ1-1; 10 positions match TRBD1. After removal of 7 bases from V and 1 base from J, the junction contained 3 bases not matched to a gene. CDR1 is MDHEN and CDR2 is SYDVKM in the germline V gene. The CDR3 loop spans 14 amino acids. The CDR3 here is CASMTGGENTEAFF. The DNA for the CDR3 is TGTGCCAGCATGACAGGGGGCGAGAACACTGAAGCTTTCTTT.

This sequence joins TRBV4-2 and TRBJ2-1; 7 nucleotides agree with TRBD2. The CDR3 is 16 residues long. J lost 4 bases, V lost 0 bases, and 6 bases had no gene match. Germline values: CDR1 LGHNA, CDR2 YNFKEQ. CDR3 loop: CASSQDSSGPYNEQFF. The CDR3 DNA is TGTGCCAGCAGCCAAGATAGTAGCGGGCCATACAATGAGCAGTTCTTC.

The genes are TRBV30 and TRBJ2-2, with a tentative D call TRBD1 (6 bases). The length of the CDR3 is 15 residues. V lost 6 bases and J 3 bases, leaving 17 bases between the germline ends. Germline-derived CDR1 and CDR2 are GTSNPN and SVGIG (reference sequence). CDR3 coding DNA: TGTGCCTGTGGGAAGTCAGGGACACACACCGGGGAGCTGTTTTTT. The encoded protein is CACGKSGTHTGELFF. Variable domain in full (rest from reference TRBV30 and TRBJ2-2): SQTIHQWPATLVQPVGSPLSLECTVEGTSNPNLYWYRQAAGRGLQLLFYSVGIGQISSEVPQNLSASRPQDRQFILSSKKLLLSDSGFYLCACGKSGTHTGELFFGEGSRLTVL.

Comment on this clone: The sample has other DNA sequences that encode this CDR3 too. The chain is built from TRBV7-9 and TRBJ2-5; a weak D match, TRBD2 (5 bases). Trimming removed 3 bases from V and 1 base from J, with 6 bases in between. CDR1 and CDR2 (germline): SEHNR, FQNEAQ (reference sequence). This CDR3 has 13 residues. The DNA of the CDR3 is TGTGCCAGCAGCTTCGGAGGCCAAGAGACCCAGTACTTC. This translates into CASSFGGQETQYF.